This T cell receptor (beta chain) was retrieved from a study of T cell changes during pregnancy in multiple sclerosis. Clones were sequenced by immunoSEQ multiplex PCR, and TCRdb holds only the in-frame ones, with some missing. This sample has tens of thousands of clones, with 92% found just once. The V gene lost 6 bases and the J gene lost 0 bases, with 11 bases spanning the gap. CDR3 length: 14 amino acids. The germline V gene encodes CDR1 KGHSH and CDR2 LQKENI. The starting material was peripheral blood, obtained in the third trimester of pregnancy. This chain connects TRBV18 to TRBJ1-1; D unresolved. The origin of this receptor is a female donor in good health, enrolled as a control in a pregnancy study. The CDR3 bases are TGTGCCAGCTCCTACTCGATTATGAACACTGAAGCTTTCTTT. It is translated as CASSYSIMNTEAFF.